This record looks at one T cell receptor beta chain sequence and its context. Authors' processing steps: Reference gene primer amplification gave nucleated cell count estimates. Libraries were prepared by immunoSEQ multiplex PCR; TCRdb keeps only in-frame clonotypes and omits some of them. Clone size and V and J calls were adopted from that table, with D and trimming inferred from the DNA. The data show tens of thousands of clones, 85% to 90% seen once. V lost 1 base to trimming and J lost 6 bases; unmatched junction nucleotides: 0. The CDR3 runs to 13 residues. The germline V gene has CDR1 GTSNPN and CDR2 SVGIG (reference sequence). This entry belongs to a study of blood T cell repertoires in COVID-19. As for the study in general: There were acute and convalescent COVID-19 samples, and they came from the United States, Italy and Spain. PBMCs, B-cell-depleted T cells, or T cells provided the cDNA or gDNA that made up the material.

The receptor comes from a woman between 45 and 65 years old with active COVID-19. The sample comprised peripheral blood. The chain has TRBV30 and TRBJ2-2; 9 nucleotides align to TRBD2. The CDR3 protein is CAWSGTSAGELFF. The CDR3 coding sequence is TGTGCCTGGAGTGGGACTAGCGCCGGGGAGCTGTTTTTT. The complete variable domain, with remaining parts taken from reference TRBV30 and TRBJ2-2, reads SQTIHQWPATLVQPVGSPLSLECTVEGTSNPNLYWYRQAAGRGLQLLFYSVGIGQISSEVPQNLSASRPQDRQFILSSKKLLLSDSGFYLCAWSGTSAGELFFGEGSRLTVL.